The 19 T cell receptor beta chains listed next were all sequenced from one sample in a study of T cells expressing NK-cell markers. One entry per CDR3 protein, without DNA, is what TCRdb gives after re-calling the 5' RACE reads. In total, the table holds some 460,000 distinct CDR3 sequences. Sequenced sample: blood T cells: a sorted CD56 or NKG2C T cell subset, CD4+ or CD8+ T cells, or bulk PBMC T cells (not recorded which). These receptors came from a woman in her forties or fifties in good health.

The chain is built from TRBV3-1 and TRBJ2-5; the TCRdb D gene call, TRBD1, has no DNA to confirm it. This CDR3 has 18 residues. Germline lookup yields CDR1 LGHDT and CDR2 YNNKEL (reference sequence). The CDR3 sequence is CASSQDWGTGQRQETQYF.

The chain carries TRBV20-1 and TRBJ1-2. Germline V CDR1 and CDR2: DFQATT, SNEGSKA (reference sequence). CDR3 length: 14 residues. CDR3 sequence reads: CSARVSQTSYGYTF.

V and J are TRBV15 and TRBJ2-5; TCRdb's D gene call, TRBD1, goes unchecked for lack of DNA. Germline V CDR1 and CDR2: LNHNV, YYDKDF (reference sequence). This CDR3 comprises 14 residues. The chain's CDR3 is CATSRSTGIETQYF.

The chain uses TRBV7-2 and TRBJ2-1; TCRdb's D call, TRBD1, is unchecked because there is no DNA. The CDR3 sequence is 15 residues long. Germline V gives CDR1 SGHTA, CDR2 FQGNSA. The CDR3 spells CASSRDRDAYNEQFF.

The chain employs TRBV12-3 or TRBV12-4 and TRBJ2-7; TCRdb's D gene call, TRBD1, goes unchecked for lack of DNA. The CDR3 spans 14 residues. CDR3 protein: CASSLLGTGPEQYF.

This chain links TRBV7-9 with TRBJ2-2; TCRdb reports TRBD1, a call that lacks DNA to check it against. This CDR3 has 14 residues. Germline V gene lookup returns CDR1 SEHNR and CDR2 FQNEAQ (reference sequence). CDR3 sequence reads: CASTGTGNTGELFF.

The chain recombines TRBV12-3 or TRBV12-4 with TRBJ2-1; the D call from TCRdb, TRBD1, cannot be confirmed without DNA. The CDR3 loop spans 13 amino acids. The CDR3 here is CASSFGTLDEQFF.

V is TRBV7-6 and J is TRBJ2-1. The V gene's germline CDR1 is SGHVS and CDR2 FNYEAQ. There are 14 residues in the CDR3. The CDR3: CASSAFSQRNEQFF.

The chain carries TRBV5-5 and TRBJ1-2. Looked up from germline, CDR1 is SGHKS and CDR2 is YYEKEE (reference sequence). The CDR3 extends over 14 amino acids. This CDR3 is CASTLGIGQYGYTF.

The rearrangement links TRBV18 to TRBJ2-7; TCRdb picks TRBD1, but there is no DNA to check that call. Looked up from germline, CDR1 is KGHSH and CDR2 is LQKENI. CDR3 length: 17 residues. The CDR3 sequence: CASSPLHTKERLGREYF.

CDR3 sequence: CASSYPGIDEQFF. V gene TRBV6-6 combines with J gene TRBJ2-1; TCRdb names TRBD1, which stays unverified in the absence of DNA. Per the germline V gene, CDR1 is MNHNY and CDR2 is SVGAGI (reference sequence). CDR3 size: 13 residues.

The chain carries TRBV4-1 and TRBJ1-1. Per germline, CDR1 MGHRA and CDR2 YSYEKL. This CDR3 has 14 residues. The CDR3 here is CASSKPGKNTEAFF.

CDR3 amino acids: CATSDRGQTDTQYF. This rearrangement joins TRBV24-1 to TRBJ2-3; TCRdb's assignment of TRBD1 cannot be checked, as there is no DNA. This CDR3 is 14 amino acids long. The germline CDR1 and CDR2 sequences are KGHDR and SFDVKD.

The chain recombines TRBV6-5 with TRBJ2-3; TCRdb's D gene call, TRBD1, goes unchecked for lack of DNA. This CDR3 region has 14 residues. CDR1 and CDR2 from the germline V gene are MNHEY and SVGAGI. The CDR3 spells CASCPGAPTDTQYF.

The V and J genes are TRBV20-1 and TRBJ2-4; TCRdb's D call, TRBD2, is unchecked because there is no DNA. The CDR3 has 17 residues. Germline-derived CDR1 and CDR2 are DFQATT and SNEGSKA (reference sequence). CDR3 loop: CSARSGSGWLAKNIQYF.

V gene TRBV6-5 combines with J gene TRBJ2-6; TCRdb's assignment of TRBD1 cannot be checked, as there is no DNA. The germline gives CDR1 MNHEY, CDR2 SVGAGI. This CDR3 region has 16 residues. CDR3 sequence: CASSLTGSSGANVLTF.

This chain joins TRBV13 and TRBJ2-3; there is no DNA to check the TCRdb D call of TRBD2. CDR1 and CDR2 (germline): PRHDT, FYEKMQ (reference sequence). The CDR3 extends over 13 amino acids. CDR3 amino acids: CASREEAGGTQYF.

This chain uses TRBV12-3 or TRBV12-4 with TRBJ1-4; the D gene TCRdb calls, TRBD1, cannot be checked with no DNA. This CDR3 has 17 amino acids. The CDR3 protein is CASSPNGQGRADEKLFF.

This sequence joins TRBV7-2 and TRBJ1-1; TCRdb's D call of TRBD1 is untestable without DNA. This CDR3 contains 14 residues. Germline V gene lookup returns CDR1 SGHTA and CDR2 FQGNSA. The CDR3 protein is CASRGTGRVTEAFF. The full variable domain, completed using reference TRBV7-2 and TRBJ1-1, is GAGVSQSPSNKVTEKGKDVELRCDPISGHTALYWYRQSLGQGLEFLIYFQGNSAPDKSGLPSDRFSAERTGGSVSTLTIQRTQQEDSAVYLCASRGTGRVTEAFFGQGTRLTVV.